This T cell receptor (beta chain) was observed in a study of OX40 agonist ivuxolimab in advanced cancers. Study-level background: Earlier anti-PD-1, anti-PD-L1 or anti-CTLA-4 therapy was permitted; around 40% had received some.

The repertoire was sequenced with immunoSEQ multiplex PCR; TCRdb's copy has only in-frame clones and lacks some. The data show over 80,000 clones, approximately 86% seen once. General study findings and limits: Some nonresponders also had low normalized T-cell clonal expansion. In the expanded peripheral T cells, antigen specificity was never determined.

About this clone itself: Its antigen is still unknown.

The V and J ends lost 3 bases and 7 bases respectively, with 10 bases between them. This CDR3 region has 14 residues. In germline, CDR1 is MNHEY, CDR2 SMNVEV (reference sequence). Specimen: CD4+ or CD8+ T cells sorted from blood, collected in a trial of the OX40 agonist ivuxolimab. The clonotype was recovered from an adult with an advanced solid tumor such as melanoma, head and neck, liver or kidney cancer. The chain has TRBV27 and TRBJ1-6; D call uncertain. CDR3 in amino acids: CASSFVYVNSPLHF. The CDR3 DNA follows: TGTGCCAGCAGTTTTGTTTACGTAAATTCACCCCTCCACTTT.